Following are 32 T cell receptor beta chains from one sample sequenced in a study of T cells expressing NK-cell markers. TCRdb re-analyzed the 5' RACE reads; it lists each CDR3 protein once, without DNA. The sample data list almost 450,000 distinct CDR3 sequences. Sample: blood T cells: a sorted CD56 or NKG2C T cell subset, CD4+ or CD8+ T cells, or bulk PBMC T cells (not recorded which). These receptors were obtained from a woman between 18 and 69 years old in good health.

The chain joins TRBV20-1 to TRBJ2-5; absent DNA, TCRdb's TRBD2 call cannot be checked. This CDR3 has 16 amino acids. The germline V gene has CDR1 DFQATT and CDR2 SNEGSKA (reference sequence). CDR3: CSAEGLAGGKKETQYF.

V and J are TRBV12-3 or TRBV12-4 and TRBJ1-5; TCRdb selects TRBD1, and the lack of DNA leaves this call unchecked. This CDR3 has 17 amino acids. CDR3 in amino acids: CASSLGRDKGANQPQHF.

The V gene is TRBV27, the J gene TRBJ1-2. This CDR3 region has 14 residues. Germline CDR1 and CDR2: MNHEY and SMNVEV (reference sequence). The CDR3 loop reads CASSLSGVNYGYTF.

The CDR3 here is CASSRAGGMSSYNEQFF. V is TRBV18 and J is TRBJ2-1; TCRdb outputs TRBD1, but without DNA this stays unchecked. The CDR3 length is 17 residues. Germline CDR1 reads KGHSH; CDR2 reads LQKENI.

The J gene is TRBJ1-6, the V gene TRBV28. This CDR3 contains 14 residues. Germline V gene data show CDR1 as MDHEN and CDR2 as SYDVKM. This CDR3 reads CASSSSGTSSPLHF.

The chain carries TRBV12-3 or TRBV12-4 and TRBJ2-2; without DNA, the TCRdb call of TRBD2 cannot be checked. The CDR3 length is 16 residues. The CDR3 loop reads CASSPLAGMDTGELFF.

The rearrangement links TRBV27 to TRBJ1-2; there is no DNA to check the TCRdb D call of TRBD1. Germline V gene sequence: CDR1 MNHEY, CDR2 SMNVEV (reference sequence). The CDR3 is 15 residues long. CDR3 region: CASSAWGALNYGYTF.

The chain uses TRBV20-1 and TRBJ2-7. Germline CDR1 is DFQATT and CDR2 is SNEGSKA (reference sequence). The CDR3 has 13 amino acids. The chain's CDR3 is CSASGDISYEQYF.

The rearrangement links TRBV11-2 to TRBJ2-1. CDR3 length equals 14 residues. Per the germline V gene, CDR1 is SGHAT and CDR2 is FQNNGV. This CDR3 is CASSSPRGYNEQFF.

The chain is built from TRBV5-1 and TRBJ2-2; TCRdb proposes TRBD1, but this gene call is untestable without DNA. CDR3 size: 14 residues. Germline assignment: CDR1 SGHRS and CDR2 YFSETQ. The CDR3 spells CASSLIQDTGELFF.

The chain carries TRBV29-1 and TRBJ2-7; TCRdb names TRBD2, which stays unverified in the absence of DNA. CDR3 length: 13 residues. Germline V CDR1 and CDR2: SQVTM, ANQGSEA. CDR3 amino acids: CSCRLGWGYEQYF.

The J gene is TRBJ2-7, the V gene TRBV20-1; TCRdb selects TRBD1, and the lack of DNA leaves this call unchecked. The CDR3 sequence is 12 residues long. Germline values: CDR1 DFQATT, CDR2 SNEGSKA (reference sequence). The chain's CDR3 is CSAQEGAGEQYF.

V is TRBV4-1 and J is TRBJ2-5; TCRdb returns TRBD1, unconfirmable since there is no DNA. There are 16 residues in the CDR3. Germline V gives CDR1 MGHRA, CDR2 YSYEKL. The CDR3 spells CASSQVRQAPQETQYF.

The chain recombines TRBV30 with TRBJ2-2. CDR1 is GTSNPN and CDR2 is SVGIG in the germline V gene (reference sequence). The CDR3 loop spans 13 amino acids. The CDR3 protein is CAWNEQGTGELFF.

The V gene is TRBV7-6, the J gene TRBJ1-4; TCRdb indicates TRBD1, and absent DNA this call remains unverified. From germline, CDR1 is SGHVS and CDR2 FNYEAQ. The CDR3 runs 16 residues. CDR3 in amino acids: CASSFGGAGSIEKLFF.

CDR3: CASSQDPGNTSPLHF. The gene calls are TRBV4-1 and TRBJ1-6; the D call of TRBD1 rests on TCRdb alone, since no DNA is present to check it. This CDR3 has 15 amino acids. Germline CDR1 MGHRA, CDR2 YSYEKL.

The J gene is TRBJ2-5, the V gene TRBV7-9; TCRdb designates TRBD2, a call that cannot be tested without DNA. CDR1 SEHNR and CDR2 FQNEAQ come from the germline V gene (reference sequence). This CDR3 is 14 amino acids long. This CDR3 is CASSPRAAQETQYF.

The V call is TRBV2, the J call TRBJ1-1; lacking DNA, the TRBD1 call made by TCRdb goes unchecked. The germline CDR1 and CDR2 sequences are SNHLY and FYNNEI. This CDR3 contains 14 residues. The chain's CDR3 is CATITGVGNTEAFF.

The V gene is TRBV5-1, the J gene TRBJ2-2. The length of the CDR3 is 17 residues. Germline V lookup: CDR1 SGHRS, CDR2 YFSETQ. CDR3 amino acids: CASSLVWQPSNTGELFF.

The gene calls are TRBV5-1 and TRBJ2-5; the D call of TRBD2 rests on TCRdb alone, since no DNA is present to check it. The germline V gene encodes CDR1 SGHRS and CDR2 YFSETQ. The CDR3 spans 15 residues. The CDR3 loop reads CASSLSGSSDETQYF.

The genes are TRBV28 and TRBJ2-1; the D gene TCRdb calls, TRBD1, cannot be checked with no DNA. The CDR3 consists of 14 residues. Germline loops: CDR1 MDHEN, CDR2 SYDVKM. The CDR3 sequence: CASSTRDRWNEQFF.

The chain recombines TRBV9 with TRBJ1-5. The CDR3 loop spans 14 amino acids. Germline V gives CDR1 SGDLS, CDR2 YYNGEE. This CDR3 reads CASSVGPGMQPQHF.

The V gene is TRBV28, the J gene TRBJ2-7; the TCRdb D gene call, TRBD1, has no DNA to confirm it. This CDR3 comprises 13 residues. The germline CDR1 and CDR2 sequences are MDHEN and SYDVKM. CDR3: CASSSITGNEQYF.

The chain couples TRBV29-1 to TRBJ2-3; TCRdb's D call of TRBD2 is untestable without DNA. Germline assignment: CDR1 SQVTM and CDR2 ANQGSEA. The CDR3 length is 12 residues. The CDR3 is CSVVRGVDTQYF.

The chain combines TRBV5-1 with TRBJ2-1; TCRdb returns TRBD1, unconfirmable since there is no DNA. The CDR3 loop spans 13 amino acids. Germline CDR1 and CDR2: SGHRS and YFSETQ. The CDR3 loop is CASSITGYNEQFF.

The chain links TRBV30 to TRBJ1-6; TCRdb names TRBD1, which stays unverified in the absence of DNA. This CDR3 region has 14 residues. CDR1 is GTSNPN, CDR2 SVGIG, per germline (reference sequence). The CDR3: CAWTAGVVSLPLHF. The full variable domain, rest sourced from reference TRBV30 and TRBJ1-6, is SQTIHQWPATLVQPVGSPLSLECTVEGTSNPNLYWYRQAAGRGLQLLFYSVGIGQISSEVPQNLSASRPQDRQFILSSKKLLLSDSGFYLCAWTAGVVSLPLHFGNGTRLTVT.

This sequence joins TRBV10-2 and TRBJ2-4; TCRdb indicates TRBD1, and absent DNA this call remains unverified. The CDR3 totals 13 residues. Germline V gene sequence: CDR1 WSHSY, CDR2 SAAADI. The CDR3 reads CASMVNREDIQYF.

V gene TRBV5-6 combines with J gene TRBJ1-1; TCRdb selects TRBD1, and the lack of DNA leaves this call unchecked. Germline values: CDR1 SGHDT, CDR2 YYEEEE. The CDR3 has 14 residues. The CDR3 loop reads CASSSRGENTEAFF.

The chain joins TRBV29-1 to TRBJ2-7. The CDR3 is 13 residues long. Germline V lookup: CDR1 SQVTM, CDR2 ANQGSEA. The CDR3 is CSVEVGKSYEQYF.

The chain links TRBV7-9 to TRBJ2-2; lacking DNA, the TRBD2 call made by TCRdb goes unchecked. From germline, CDR1 is SEHNR and CDR2 FQNEAQ (reference sequence). CDR3 length: 17 residues. CDR3: CASSFASGGPNTGELFF.

The chain couples TRBV12-3 or TRBV12-4 to TRBJ2-2; TCRdb's D call of TRBD1 is untestable without DNA. The CDR3 has 15 amino acids. This CDR3 reads CASSFRAGVAGELFF.

V and J are TRBV7-2 and TRBJ2-3; TCRdb reports TRBD2, a call that lacks DNA to check it against. The CDR3 is 16 residues long. Looked up from germline, CDR1 is SGHTA and CDR2 is FQGNSA. CDR3 loop: CASSEGPGVGTDTQYF.